The next 3 T cell receptor beta chains were all read from a single sample in a study of OX40 agonist ivuxolimab in advanced cancers. Only in-frame clones appear in the TCRdb table, and some are missing; sequencing was by immunoSEQ multiplex PCR. The sample consists of some 30,000 clones, around 93% of them appearing once. Here the sequenced sample was CD4+ or CD8+ T cells sorted from blood, taken in a trial of the OX40 agonist ivuxolimab. These receptors were obtained from an adult with an advanced solid tumor such as melanoma, head and neck, liver or kidney cancer.

V and J are TRBV4-1 and TRBJ2-1; 16 nucleotides line up with TRBD2. Germline lookup yields CDR1 MGHRA and CDR2 YSYEKL. The CDR3 has 18 amino acids. After removal of 1 base from V and 4 bases from J, the junction contained 4 bases not matched to a gene. The CDR3 loop is CASSQGGLAGGPYNEQFF. Written as DNA, the CDR3 is TGCGCCAGCAGCCAAGGGGGACTAGCGGGAGGGCCGTACAATGAGCAGTTCTTC.

The chain is built from TRBV7-8 and TRBJ2-3, with D possibly matching TRBD2 (6 bases). Germline-derived CDR1 and CDR2 are SGHVS and FQNEAQ. The V and J ends lost 2 bases and 2 bases respectively, with 20 bases between them. This CDR3 comprises 18 residues. The CDR3 DNA is TGTGCCAGCAGCTTAATTTGGGCGGGATACACAAACACAGATACGCAGTATTTT. Translation gives CASSLIWAGYTNTDTQYF.

The chain joins TRBV5-1 to TRBJ2-5; perhaps TRBD1 as D (6 bases). V lost 3 bases and J 3 bases, leaving 15 bases between the germline ends. Germline values: CDR1 SGHRS, CDR2 YFSETQ. The length of the CDR3 is 15 residues. CDR3: CASSSPRDKKETQYF. CDR3 in DNA: TGCGCCAGCAGCTCGCCCCGGGACAAGAAAGAGACCCAGTACTTC.